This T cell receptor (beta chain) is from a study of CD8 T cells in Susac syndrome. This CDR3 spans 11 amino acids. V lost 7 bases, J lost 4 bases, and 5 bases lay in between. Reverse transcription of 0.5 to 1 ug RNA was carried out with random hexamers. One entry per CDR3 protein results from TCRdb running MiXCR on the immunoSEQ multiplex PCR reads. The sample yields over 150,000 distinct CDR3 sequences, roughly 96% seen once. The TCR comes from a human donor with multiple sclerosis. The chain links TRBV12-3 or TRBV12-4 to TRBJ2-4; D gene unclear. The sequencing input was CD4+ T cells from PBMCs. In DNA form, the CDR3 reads TGTGCCAGCACCCATAAAAACATTCAGTACTTC. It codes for CASTHKNIQYF.